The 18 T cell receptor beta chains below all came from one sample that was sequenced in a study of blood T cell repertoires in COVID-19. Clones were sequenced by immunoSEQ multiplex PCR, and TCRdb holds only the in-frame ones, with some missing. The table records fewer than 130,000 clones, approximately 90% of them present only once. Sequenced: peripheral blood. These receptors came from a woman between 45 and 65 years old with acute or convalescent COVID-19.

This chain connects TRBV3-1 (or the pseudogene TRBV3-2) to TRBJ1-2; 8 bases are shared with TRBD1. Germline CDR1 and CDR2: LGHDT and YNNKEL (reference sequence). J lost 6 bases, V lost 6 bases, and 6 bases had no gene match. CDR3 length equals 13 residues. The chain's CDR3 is CASRQDRADGYTF. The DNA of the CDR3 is TGTGCCAGCAGACAGGACAGGGCCGATGGCTACACCTTC.

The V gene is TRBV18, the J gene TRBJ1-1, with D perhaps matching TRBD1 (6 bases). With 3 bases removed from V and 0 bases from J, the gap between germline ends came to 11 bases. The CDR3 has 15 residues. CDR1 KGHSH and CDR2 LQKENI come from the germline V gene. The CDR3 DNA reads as TGTGCCAGCTCACCGGACAGAACCATGAACACTGAAGCTTTCTTT. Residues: CASSPDRTMNTEAFF.

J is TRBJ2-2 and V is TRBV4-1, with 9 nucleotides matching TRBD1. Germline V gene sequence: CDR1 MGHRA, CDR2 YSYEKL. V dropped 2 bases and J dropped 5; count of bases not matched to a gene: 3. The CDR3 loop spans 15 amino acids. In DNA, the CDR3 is TGCGCCAGCAGCCAAAGGGACAGGGATACCGGGGAGCTGTTTTTT. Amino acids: CASSQRDRDTGELFF.

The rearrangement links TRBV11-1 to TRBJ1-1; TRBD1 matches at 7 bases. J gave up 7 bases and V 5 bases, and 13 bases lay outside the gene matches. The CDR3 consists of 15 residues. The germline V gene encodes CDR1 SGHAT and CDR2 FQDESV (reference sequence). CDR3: CASSPWTGREGEAFF. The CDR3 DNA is TGTGCCAGCAGCCCATGGACAGGACGAGAGGGTGAAGCTTTCTTT.

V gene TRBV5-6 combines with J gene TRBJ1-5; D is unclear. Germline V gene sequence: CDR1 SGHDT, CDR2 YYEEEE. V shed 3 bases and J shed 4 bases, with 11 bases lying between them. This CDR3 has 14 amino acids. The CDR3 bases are TGTGCCAGCAGCTCGCGGACGGGGAATCAGCCCCAGCATTTT. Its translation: CASSSRTGNQPQHF. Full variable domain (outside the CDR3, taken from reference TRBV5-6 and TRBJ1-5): DAGVTQSPTHLIKTRGQQVTLRCSPKSGHDTVSWYQQALGQGPQFIFQYYEEEERQRGNFPDRFSGHQFPNYSSELNVNALLLGDSALYLCASSSRTGNQPQHFGDGTRLSIL.

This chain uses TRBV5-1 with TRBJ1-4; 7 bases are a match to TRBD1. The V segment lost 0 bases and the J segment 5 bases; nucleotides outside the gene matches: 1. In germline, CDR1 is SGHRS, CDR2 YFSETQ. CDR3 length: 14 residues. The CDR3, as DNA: TGCGCCAGCAGCTTGGGAGGGGGCAATGAAAAACTGTTTTTT. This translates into CASSLGGGNEKLFF.

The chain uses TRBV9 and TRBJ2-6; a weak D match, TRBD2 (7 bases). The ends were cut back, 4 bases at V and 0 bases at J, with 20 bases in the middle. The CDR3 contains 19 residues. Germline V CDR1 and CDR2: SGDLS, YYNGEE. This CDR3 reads CASSPFKGGIDSGANVLTF. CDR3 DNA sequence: TGTGCCAGCAGCCCCTTCAAGGGGGGGATCGACTCTGGGGCCAACGTCCTGACTTTC.

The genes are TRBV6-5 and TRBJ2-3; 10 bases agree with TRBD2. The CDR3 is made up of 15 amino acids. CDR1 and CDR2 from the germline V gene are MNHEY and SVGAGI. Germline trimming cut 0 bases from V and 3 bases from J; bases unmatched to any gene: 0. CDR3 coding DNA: TGTGCCAGCAGTTACTCTAGCGGGAGGACAGATACGCAGTATTTT. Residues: CASSYSSGRTDTQYF.

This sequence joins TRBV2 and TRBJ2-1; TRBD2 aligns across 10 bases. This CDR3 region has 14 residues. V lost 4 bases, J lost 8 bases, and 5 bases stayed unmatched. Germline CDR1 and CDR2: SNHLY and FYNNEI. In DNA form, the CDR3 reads TGTGCCAGCAGTGGTCTAGCGGGAGTCCATGAGCAGTTCTTC. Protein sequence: CASSGLAGVHEQFF.

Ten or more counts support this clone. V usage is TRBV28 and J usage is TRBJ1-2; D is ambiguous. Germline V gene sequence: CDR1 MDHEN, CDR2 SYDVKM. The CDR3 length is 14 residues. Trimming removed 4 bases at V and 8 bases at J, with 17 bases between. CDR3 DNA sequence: TGTGCCAGCAGTTCCCTCGGGATCAGGTTGGGCTACACCTTC. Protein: CASSSLGIRLGYTF.

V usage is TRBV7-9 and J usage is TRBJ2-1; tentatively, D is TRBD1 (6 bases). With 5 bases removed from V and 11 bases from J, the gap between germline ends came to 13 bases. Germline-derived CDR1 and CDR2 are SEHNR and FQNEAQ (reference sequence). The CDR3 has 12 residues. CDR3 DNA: TGTGCCAGCAGCCAATCGGACAGCCAGCAGTTCTTC. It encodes CASSQSDSQQFF.

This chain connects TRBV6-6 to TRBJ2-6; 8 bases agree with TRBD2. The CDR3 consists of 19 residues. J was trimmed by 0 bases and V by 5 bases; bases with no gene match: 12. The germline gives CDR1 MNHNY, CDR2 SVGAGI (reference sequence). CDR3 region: CASSPILIAGSSGANVLTF. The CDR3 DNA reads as TGTGCCAGCAGTCCCATTTTGATAGCGGGAAGCTCTGGGGCCAACGTCCTGACTTTC.

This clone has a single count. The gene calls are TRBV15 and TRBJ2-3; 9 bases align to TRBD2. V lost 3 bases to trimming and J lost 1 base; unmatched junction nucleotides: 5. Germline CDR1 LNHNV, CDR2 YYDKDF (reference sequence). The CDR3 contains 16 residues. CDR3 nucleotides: TGTGCCACCAGCAGTTCATTAGCGGGGGGCACAGATACGCAGTATTTT. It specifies CATSSSLAGGTDTQYF.

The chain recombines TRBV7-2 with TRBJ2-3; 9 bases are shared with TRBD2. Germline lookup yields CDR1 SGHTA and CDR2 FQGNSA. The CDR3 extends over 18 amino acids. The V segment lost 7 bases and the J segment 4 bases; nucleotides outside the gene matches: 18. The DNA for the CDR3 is TGTGCCAGCAACCTACGAGGGAGGGCTAGCGGGATTCCAGATACGCAGTATTTT. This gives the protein CASNLRGRASGIPDTQYF.

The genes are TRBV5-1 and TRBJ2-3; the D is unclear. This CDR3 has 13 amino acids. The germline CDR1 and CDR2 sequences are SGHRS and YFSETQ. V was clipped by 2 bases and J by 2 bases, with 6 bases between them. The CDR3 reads CASSFDNTDTQYF. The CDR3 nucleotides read TGCGCCAGCAGCTTTGACAACACAGATACGCAGTATTTT.

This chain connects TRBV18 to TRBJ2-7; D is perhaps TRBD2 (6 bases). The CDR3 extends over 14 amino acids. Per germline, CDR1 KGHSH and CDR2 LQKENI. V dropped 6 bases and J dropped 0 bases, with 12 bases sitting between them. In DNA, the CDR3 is TGTGCCAGCTCGGGACGGGGGAGCTCCTACGAGCAGTACTTC. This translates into CASSGRGSSYEQYF. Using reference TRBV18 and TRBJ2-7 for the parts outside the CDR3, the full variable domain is NAGVMQNPRHLVRRRGQEARLRCSPMKGHSHVYWYRQLPEEGLKFMVYLQKENIIDESGMPKERFSAEFPKEGPSILRIQQVVRGDSAAYFCASSGRGSSYEQYFGPGTRLTVT.

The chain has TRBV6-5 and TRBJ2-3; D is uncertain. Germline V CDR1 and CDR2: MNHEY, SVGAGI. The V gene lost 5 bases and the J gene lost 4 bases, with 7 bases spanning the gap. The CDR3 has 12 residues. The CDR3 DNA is TGTGCCAGCAGTCCCTTCCCAGATACGCAGTATTTT. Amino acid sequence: CASSPFPDTQYF.

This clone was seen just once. The CDR3 sequence is CASSVLADAYEQYF. The CDR3, as DNA: TGTGCCAGCAGCGTACTAGCGGATGCCTACGAGCAGTACTTC. The chain uses TRBV9 and TRBJ2-7; TRBD2 agrees at 7 bases. Trimming took 1 base from V and 2 from J; bases not matched to a gene: 3. CDR1 is SGDLS and CDR2 is YYNGEE in the germline V gene. The CDR3 runs to 14 residues.